The present T cell receptor beta chain was sequenced within a study of T cells in Graves' hyperthyroidism and ophthalmopathy (dated by TCRdb to the late 2010s). As for the study more broadly: Peripheral blood samples were taken at the time of initial diagnosis, prior to any treatment. A discovery cohort of about 95 patients, fewer than 50 with Graves' ophthalmopathy and 57 with stable Graves' hyperthyroidism, was used to find distinguishing TCR V-J signatures. Prospective prediction of ophthalmopathy was tested in an independent validation cohort consisting of 18 hyperthyroidism patients and approximately 16 patients who later progressed to ophthalmopathy. The roughly 90 discovery patients were divided at random into training and test sets in a 7:3 ratio. The study also compared thyroid tissue and blood T-cell repertoires from about 6 Graves' hyperthyroidism patients. Once sampling was done, hyperthyroidism patients were given methimazole at a starting dose of 30 mg daily, whereas ophthalmopathy patients were given high-dose intravenous methylprednisolone. The paper describes TCR Vbeta CDR3 sequencing of 140 or so peripheral blood samples, made up of roughly 40 ophthalmopathy patients, around 78 hyperthyroidism patients and about 17 progressor patients. Study-wide findings and limitations: In validation, the model predicted progression to ophthalmopathy with approximately 70% sensitivity and roughly 72% specificity, a median of roughly seven months before onset. Most expanded thyroid clonotypes (frequency above 0.001) were also detected in blood, a finding suggesting that blood repertoires may reflect thyroid immune responses. A model built on a 13 V-J signature distinguished ophthalmopathy from stable hyperthyroidism, reaching about 88% sensitivity and around 81% specificity in cross-validation and 80%/75% in testing. No statistical method was used to fix the sample size in advance, and group allocation was not hidden from the investigators.

Clipping removes 4 bases from V and 11 bases from J, with 4 as the unmatched junction base count. The germline V gene supplies CDR1 SGHVS and CDR2 FQNEAQ. The CDR3 covers 12 residues, taking in both the cysteine and the phenylalanine. Only CDR3 DNA is held: 36 bases, read in frame from base 1. Amplification of TCR beta CDR3 regions was carried out from RNA transcripts. The first round of RT-PCR for the TCR CDR3 was performed with the HTBI primer set and the Qiagen OneStep RT-PCR kit. A second multiplex PCR round built the libraries, followed by size selection and purification. The libraries were sequenced on an Illumina HiSeq2000 using paired-end 100 bp reads. In the source study's methods: Raw data were processed with SOAPnuke, discarding reads with adapters, uncalled bases, mean Phred below 15, or no exact constant-primer or identifier match. High-quality paired reads were merged with COPE v1.2.5, and unique nucleotide sequences were defined as clonotypes. MiTCR v1.1 was used to align clonotypes to the IMGT TRBV, TRBD and TRBJ reference segments. The analysis included only V-J combinations with a frequency above 0.0001, which together covered roughly 99% of the repertoires. A TCS score was defined as the ratio of F50 (clonal expansion) to E x V (chaos), with BLOSUM62-based TCRdist applied between CDR3 peptides within each V-J. Welch's t-statistics and random forest reduced fewer than 550 V-J features to 10 to 15, which were used in a naive Bayes classifier (R e1071). TCRdb's own reprocessing of the public reads used fastp at Q25 and MiXCR and kept productive beta chains. For every CDR3 protein sequence, its rows merge into one entry that carries the most common genes and DNA. TCRdb's processing, not the authors', yielded these V and J calls. The sample table holds a few hundred thousand distinct CDR3 sequences, of which about 18% were seen once. Over 35% of the sample is taken by the ten largest.

Note on this clonotype: The antigen this receptor binds is unknown. No base qualities exist here, and no much larger clone lies one base off it.

Stable Graves' hyperthyroidism was defined as no progression to ophthalmopathy during 18 months of follow-up. Hyperthyroidism patients were newly diagnosed, with disease duration under 2 months, and aged 18 to 65 years. Exclusion was applied to patients with uncontrolled infections, other autoimmune diseases, pregnancy or lactation. Diagnoses relied on clinical symptoms, serum thyroxine and TRAb, thyroid ultrasound and orbital computed tomography. PBMCs were separated from over 9 ml of fresh peripheral blood using Ficoll-Paque density gradient centrifugation. Trizol reagent was used to extract total RNA, and RNA quality was then checked on an Agilent 2100 Bioanalyzer.

The sequence was obtained from a man aged 35-49 years with Graves' hyperthyroidism. Material: blood. This chain joins TRBV7-8 to TRBJ1-1; the junction holds 10 bases that match TRBD1. CDR3 sequence: CASSWGQGLAFF. The sequenced DNA: TGTGCCAGCAGCTGGGGACAGGGGCTGGCTTTCTTT.